These 22 T cell receptor beta chains came from one sample sequenced in a study of a mutant IDH1 vaccine in newly diagnosed glioma. Clones were sequenced by immunoSEQ multiplex PCR, and TCRdb holds only the in-frame ones, with some missing. This sample has tens of thousands of clones; more than 85% occur once, and the top ten carry around 4.9%. Time point of the sample: baseline, week 1 (first vaccination visit). As for treatment: pre-vaccination baseline after standard-of-care therapy. The sequencing here drew on PBMCs, taken from a glioma patient treated with radiotherapy, temozolomide or both. These receptor sequences come from a woman aged 40 to 50 with glioma.

V gene TRBV2 combines with J gene TRBJ2-7, with TRBD1 identical over 8 bases. CDR3 size: 15 residues. J was trimmed by 4 bases and V by 6 bases; bases with no gene match: 11. Germline CDR1 and CDR2: SNHLY and FYNNEI. In DNA, the CDR3 is TGTGCCAGCAGGGATGGACAGGGAGGTGCGTACGAGCAGTACTTC. Protein: CASRDGQGGAYEQYF.

The rearrangement joins TRBV6-1 to TRBJ1-2; TRBD1 might be the D (6 bases). CDR1 is MNHNS and CDR2 is SASEGT in the germline V gene. Trimming took off 6 bases at V and 4 bases at J, with 18 bases between the two ends. There are 15 residues in the CDR3. The CDR3 coding sequence is TGTGCCAGCAGAGCGACGGGGGGCGGCGGCTATGGCTACACCTTC. It translates to CASRATGGGGYGYTF.

The CDR3 protein is CASSSGGDIYF. The CDR3 nucleotides read TGTGCCAGCAGTTCAGGGGGGGACATCTATTTT. The chain joins TRBV27 to TRBJ1-3; 7 bases agree with TRBD1. The germline V gene encodes CDR1 MNHEY and CDR2 SMNVEV (reference sequence). The CDR3 extends over 11 amino acids. Trimming removed 4 bases from V and 16 bases from J; junction bases left unmatched: 7.

About this clone: Other DNA sequences within the sample encode an identical CDR3. V usage is TRBV6-5 and J usage is TRBJ1-3; D possibly corresponds to TRBD1 (6 bases). The germline V and J ends were trimmed by 6 bases and 4 bases, with 13 bases remaining between them. The CDR3 has 14 residues. Germline V gene data show CDR1 as MNHEY and CDR2 as SVGAGI. The CDR3 DNA is TGTGCCAGCAGCCCTCGGGGGGCAGGAAACACCATATATTTT. Its translation is CASSPRGAGNTIYF.

The chain couples TRBV19 to TRBJ1-5, with unresolved D. V was clipped by 6 bases and J by 0 bases, with 12 bases between them. CDR1 and CDR2 (germline): LNHDA, SQIVND (reference sequence). The CDR3 contains 15 residues. The CDR3 protein is CASSLKTFSNQPQHF. DNA of the CDR3: TGTGCCAGTAGCCTTAAAACATTTAGCAATCAGCCCCAGCATTTT.

This chain links TRBV5-6 with TRBJ2-3; D remains ambiguous. Looked up from germline, CDR1 is SGHDT and CDR2 is YYEEEE. The CDR3 contains 13 residues. V shed 1 base and J shed 4 bases, with 7 bases lying between them. CDR3 sequence: CASSLRSSDTQYF. CDR3 bases: TGTGCCAGCAGCTTGCGTAGTTCAGATACGCAGTATTTT.

This clone was seen just once. V gene TRBV6-1 combines with J gene TRBJ2-1; D uncertain. CDR3 length: 16 amino acids. V was cut by 1 base and J by 0 bases, with 10 bases left in between. The germline gives CDR1 MNHNS, CDR2 SASEGT. This CDR3 is CASSEVNSLSYNEQFF. CDR3 nucleotide sequence: TGTGCCAGCAGTGAAGTGAATAGCCTCTCCTACAATGAGCAGTTCTTC.

The chain recombines TRBV28 with TRBJ2-7; no definite D call. Between the trimmed V and J ends, which lost 4 bases and 4 bases, there was a span of 11 bases. CDR1 MDHEN and CDR2 SYDVKM come from the germline V gene. This CDR3 contains 13 residues. CDR3 sequence reads: CASSSSLLYEQYF. For the CDR3, the DNA is TGTGCCAGCAGTTCTAGTCTTCTTTACGAGCAGTACTTC. Based on the CDR3 plus reference TRBV28 and TRBJ2-7, the full variable domain is DVKVTQSSRYLVKRTGEKVFLECVQDMDHENMFWYRQDPGLGLRLIYFSYDVKMKEKGDIPEGYSVSREKKERFSLILESASTNQTSMYLCASSSSLLYEQYFGPGTRLTVT.

In this sample, this clone turned up once. V is TRBV27 and J is TRBJ1-6; 7 bases are a match to TRBD1. The V gene end was trimmed by 2 bases and the J gene end by 7 bases; junction bases not matched to a gene: 2. Germline V gene lookup returns CDR1 MNHEY and CDR2 SMNVEV (reference sequence). This CDR3 comprises 14 residues. The CDR3 is CASSLAGGNSPLHF. The CDR3 DNA follows: TGTGCCAGCAGTTTAGCAGGGGGGAATTCACCCCTCCACTTT.

The genes are TRBV29-1 and TRBJ1-2, with 7 bases matching TRBD1. CDR1 and CDR2 (germline): SQVTM, ANQGSEA. The length of the CDR3 is 15 residues. J lost 5 bases, V lost 1 base, and 10 bases had no gene match. The CDR3 DNA follows: TGCAGCGTTGAAGGTGGCACAGGGGCTCGTTATGGCTACACCTTC. It codes for CSVEGGTGARYGYTF.

This clone has a single count. The CDR3 loop is CASSLGASREQYF. CDR3 nucleotide sequence: TGCGCCAGCAGCTTGGGGGCCAGCCGCGAGCAGTACTTC. The chain combines TRBV5-1 with TRBJ2-7; unclear D gene. Trimming removed 0 bases from V and 6 bases from J, with 10 bases in between. Looked up from germline, CDR1 is SGHRS and CDR2 is YFSETQ. The CDR3 extends over 13 amino acids.

The CDR3 here is CAIGRDEQFF. DNA for the CDR3: TGTGCCATCGGGAGGGATGAGCAGTTCTTC. The chain is built from TRBV10-3 and TRBJ2-1; 7 positions match TRBD2. The CDR3 is 10 residues long. Germline CDR1 is ENHRY and CDR2 is SYGVKD. J gave up 8 bases and V 8 bases, and 0 bases lay outside the gene matches.

DNA of the CDR3: TGTGCCAGCAGTAGGGGACAGGGTAAGGGAGAGACCCAGTACTTC. This translates into CASSRGQGKGETQYF. The chain joins TRBV27 to TRBJ2-5, with 9 bases matching TRBD1. Germline CDR1 reads MNHEY; CDR2 reads SMNVEV (reference sequence). Germline trimming cut 5 bases from V and 4 bases from J; bases unmatched to any gene: 8. The CDR3 runs to 15 residues.

The CDR3 reads CASSALLSTDTQYF. For the CDR3, the DNA is TGCGCCAGCAGTGCGTTGCTTAGCACAGATACGCAGTATTTT. The chain has TRBV10-1 and TRBJ2-3; D gene uncertain. V was cut by 4 bases and J by 0 bases, with 8 bases left in between. The CDR3 loop spans 14 amino acids. Germline V gene data show CDR1 as WNHNN and CDR2 as SYGVQD (reference sequence).

The chain is built from TRBV4-1 and TRBJ1-2; perhaps TRBD1 as D (5 bases). This CDR3 has 15 residues. Trimming removed 0 bases at V and 4 bases at J, with 12 bases between. Germline-derived CDR1 and CDR2 are MGHRA and YSYEKL. Here the CDR3 DNA reads TGCGCCAGCAGCCAAGAGCCAAGGGGTGGCTATGGCTACACCTTC. Translation: CASSQEPRGGYGYTF.

The V and J genes are TRBV2 and TRBJ1-1, with D hard to call. CDR1 SNHLY and CDR2 FYNNEI come from the germline V gene. With 0 bases removed from V and 0 bases from J, the gap between germline ends came to 11 bases. The CDR3 runs 16 residues. This chain's CDR3 is CASSEALRFVNTEAFF. In DNA, the CDR3 is TGTGCCAGCAGTGAAGCGCTTCGCTTTGTGAACACTGAAGCTTTCTTT.

This clone was observed once. The CDR3 coding sequence is TGTGCCAGCGTGCCCCCGGGAGGGGGCAATCAGCCCCAGCATTTT. Its translation: CASVPPGGGNQPQHF. This chain uses TRBV2 with TRBJ1-5; D might be TRBD1 (5 bases). The V end was cut by 8 bases, the J end by 2 bases, with 16 bases between. This CDR3 has 15 residues. The germline gives CDR1 SNHLY, CDR2 FYNNEI.

The gene calls are TRBV19 and TRBJ1-1, with TRBD1 as a possible D gene (5 bases). This CDR3 region has 14 residues. Germline loops: CDR1 LNHDA, CDR2 SQIVND (reference sequence). Trimming pared 7 bases from V and 4 bases from J, leaving 16 bases between. CDR3 nucleotide sequence: TGTGCCAGTACCCCTGGCAGGGTTGGCACTGAAGCTTTCTTT. Its protein product is CASTPGRVGTEAFF.

The chain carries TRBV29-1 and TRBJ1-2; TRBD1 might be the D (5 bases). V dropped 3 bases and J dropped 8 bases, with 10 bases sitting between them. The length of the CDR3 is 11 residues. The germline gives CDR1 SQVTM, CDR2 ANQGSEA. CDR3 nucleotides: TGCAGCGTTGAGTGGCAGGGCGGCTACACCTTC. Translation gives CSVEWQGGYTF. Filled out from reference TRBV29-1 and TRBJ1-2, the complete variable domain reads SAVISQKPSRDICQRGTSLTIQCQVDSQVTMMFWYRQQPGQSLTLIATANQGSEATYESGFVIDKFPISRPNLTFSTLTVSNMSPEDSSIYLCSVEWQGGYTFGSGTRLTVV.

This chain links TRBV2 with TRBJ1-1; possibly TRBD1 for D (6 bases). Germline loops: CDR1 SNHLY, CDR2 FYNNEI. Trimming stripped 4 bases from V and 5 bases from J, with 14 bases between. The CDR3 totals 14 residues. The CDR3 DNA sequence: TGTGCCAGCAGTGTAGCGGGGGCTGAGACTGAAGCTTTCTTT. Protein product: CASSVAGAETEAFF.

This clone was detected once. The V gene is TRBV2, the J gene TRBJ1-1; D ambiguous. The length of the CDR3 is 14 residues. CDR1 and CDR2 from the germline V gene are SNHLY and FYNNEI. Trimming removed 0 bases at V and 10 bases at J, with 15 bases between. The CDR3 loop is CASSEAGGIGRAFF. Written as DNA, the CDR3 is TGTGCCAGCAGTGAAGCAGGAGGGATCGGCCGAGCTTTCTTT.

The chain employs TRBV5-1 and TRBJ2-1; D unclear. Trimming cost V 3 bases and J 12 bases, with 22 bases left between them. Looked up from germline, CDR1 is SGHRS and CDR2 is YFSETQ. The CDR3 contains 15 residues. The CDR3 reads CASSSKPQSQSPQFF. The CDR3 coding sequence is TGCGCCAGCAGCTCGAAACCTCAATCACAGTCTCCGCAGTTCTTC.